The 5 T cell receptor beta chains below all came from one sample that was sequenced in a study of lymphopenia after photon versus proton radiotherapy. Here immunoSEQ multiplex PCR was the method, and the copy in TCRdb shows in-frame clones only, minus some. Counted here are about 35,000 clones, roughly 92% occurring once; the ten biggest clones make up 15%. The sample in question was peripheral blood, obtained from a patient treated with photon-based radiotherapy. The receptors were sampled from a man aged 60 to 75 with cholangiocarcinoma.

The chain uses TRBV10-1 and TRBJ2-3; 8 positions agree with TRBD1. V lost 5 bases, J lost 13 bases, and 5 bases stayed unmatched. The germline V gene has CDR1 WNHNN and CDR2 SYGVQD (reference sequence). The CDR3 contains 11 residues. CDR3 in DNA: TGCGCCAGCAGTAATAGGACAGGGAAGTATTTT. Its protein product is CASSNRTGKYF.

V and J are TRBV7-3 and TRBJ2-2, with TRBD1 matching over 7 bases. CDR3 length: 14 residues. Germline V gene data show CDR1 as SGHTA and CDR2 as FQGTGA. Germline trimming cut 7 bases from V and 3 bases from J; bases unmatched to any gene: 5. The chain's CDR3 is CASTLTGDTGELFF. DNA for the CDR3: TGTGCCAGCACCCTTACAGGGGACACCGGGGAGCTGTTTTTT.

This chain links TRBV18 with TRBJ1-1, with 9 positions matching TRBD1. The CDR3 has 16 residues. After removal of 2 bases from V and 1 base from J, the junction contained 5 bases not matched to a gene. Germline V lookup: CDR1 KGHSH, CDR2 LQKENI. This CDR3 reads CASSPRGQGGNTEAFF. For the CDR3, the DNA is TGTGCCAGCTCACCAAGGGGACAGGGCGGGAACACTGAAGCTTTCTTT.

This clone was found a few times. This chain uses TRBV29-1 with TRBJ1-2; 7 positions match TRBD1. In germline, CDR1 is SQVTM, CDR2 ANQGSEA. Unmatched junction bases numbered 10, after V lost 6 bases and J lost 6 bases. The CDR3 has 13 amino acids. As DNA, the CDR3 is TGCAGCGTGGGGACAGTCAGACCCAATGGCTACACCTTC. This codes for CSVGTVRPNGYTF. Combining the CDR3 with reference TRBV29-1 and TRBJ1-2 gives the whole variable domain SAVISQKPSRDICQRGTSLTIQCQVDSQVTMMFWYRQQPGQSLTLIATANQGSEATYESGFVIDKFPISRPNLTFSTLTVSNMSPEDSSIYLCSVGTVRPNGYTFGSGTRLTVV.

The V call is TRBV29-1, the J call TRBJ1-4; tentatively, D is TRBD1 (5 bases). In germline, CDR1 is SQVTM, CDR2 ANQGSEA. The CDR3 extends over 15 amino acids. Trimming left V 4 bases short and J 2 bases short, with 14 bases between. DNA of the CDR3: TGCAGCGTTGTTCCCCAGGGTCTGACTAATGAAAAACTGTTTTTT. Translating it yields CSVVPQGLTNEKLFF.